A selection of T cell receptor beta chains follows, all from one sample in a study of T cells in tumors after PD-1 blockade. Generated by immunoSEQ multiplex PCR, the TCRdb table keeps only in-frame clones and is missing some. Of approximately 6,200 clones in the sample, roughly 80% are singletons; the top ten hold 40% to 50%. Sequenced material: PBMCs, taken after anti-PD-1 therapy. These receptor sequences come from a human donor with advanced basal cell or squamous cell carcinoma (not recorded which). Both conserved end residues are part of each CDR3. A D gene is named only where the DNA matches it firmly. Only some rows state a clone size, as once, few, many or a class for expanded clones.

size	V	J	D	DNA	CDR3
-	TRBV7-6	TRBJ2-1	-	TGTGCCAGCAGCTTAGAGGCGGGCCCGGGCTCCTACAATGAGCAGTTCTTC	CASSLEAGPGSYNEQFF
-	TRBV30	TRBJ2-3	TRBD1	TGTGCCTGGAACCACCGGGACAGGGTTTCAGATACGCAGTATTTT	CAWNHRDRVSDTQYF
-	TRBV9	TRBJ2-3	TRBD2	TGTGCCAGCAGCGTAGGGGTCTCGGTCTCTAGCGGGGTCATTAAGGGTACGCAGTATTTT	CASSVGVSVSSGVIKGTQYF
-	TRBV7-8	TRBJ1-2	-	TGTGCCAGCAGCTTAGGGACGGAAGAATATGGCTACACCTTC	CASSLGTEEYGYTF
-	TRBV5-4	TRBJ1-2	-	TGTGCCAGCAGCTTGTGGGCAGGAATAAACTATGGCTACACCTTC	CASSLWAGINYGYTF
-	TRBV7-6	TRBJ2-3	TRBD2	TGTGCCAGCAGCTCGACCACGGGGGGGCCAAGCACAGATACGCAGTATTTT	CASSSTTGGPSTDTQYF
-	TRBV3-1/TRBV3-2	TRBJ2-1	TRBD1	TGTGCCAGCAGCATAAGGACAGGGGTCGATGAGCAGTTCTTC	CASSIRTGVDEQFF
-	TRBV27	TRBJ2-3	TRBD2	TGTGCCAGCAGTTTTTGGGGTAGCGGGACTAGCACAGATACGCAGTATTTT	CASSFWGSGTSTDTQYF
-	TRBV9	TRBJ2-1	-	-	CASSVAGGSRIF
-	TRBV14	TRBJ2-3	-	TGTGCCAGCAGCCAAATGAGCACAGATACGCAGTATTTT	CASSQMSTDTQYF
-	TRBV7-2	TRBJ2-5	-	TGTGCCAGCAGCTTAAATCCGGGGCGGACGGAGACCCAGTACTTC	CASSLNPGRTETQYF
-	TRBV25-1	TRBJ2-3	-	TGTGCCAGCAATGGACGGACGGGGGGCTACACAGATACGCAGTATTTT	CASNGRTGGYTDTQYF
-	TRBV5-6	TRBJ2-7	TRBD1	TGTGCCAGCAGCTTGCGGAGTGGGACAGGGAACGAGCAGTACTTC	CASSLRSGTGNEQYF
medium-sized	TRBV18	TRBJ1-1	-	TGTGCCAGCTCCACCCCGGAATACACTGAAGCTTTCTTT	CASSTPEYTEAFF
-	TRBV5-1	TRBJ1-4	-	TGCGCCAGCAGCTTGGGGACAGACCTATCGGCTGAAAAACTGTTTTTT	CASSLGTDLSAEKLFF
-	TRBV11-3	TRBJ1-1	-	TGTGCCAGCAGCTCATGGGGCACAAACACTGAAGCTTTCTTT	CASSSWGTNTEAFF
once	TRBV5-4	TRBJ2-3	-	TGTGCCAGCAGACGCCGGGGGGCCCCAGATACGCAGTATTTT	CASRRRGAPDTQYF
-	TRBV29-1	TRBJ2-3	TRBD2	TGCAGCGTTGATTCCGGGACTATCGGGTATTTT	CSVDSGTIGYF
-	TRBV5-1	TRBJ2-2	TRBD1	TGCGCCAGCAGACAGGCAGGGACAGTCACCGGGGAGCTGTTTTTT	CASRQAGTVTGELFF
-	TRBV18	TRBJ1-2	-	TGTGCCAGCTCACCAGATGGAGGATTTACCTATGGCTACACCTTC	CASSPDGGFTYGYTF
-	TRBV9	TRBJ2-7	-	TGTGCCAGCAGCGAAACGCCTCCAGGGTGGGACGAGCAGTACTTC	CASSETPPGWDEQYF
-	TRBV6-5	TRBJ2-7	TRBD1	TGTGCCAGCAAAACCGACAGGGGAACGCACGAGCAGTACTTC	CASKTDRGTHEQYF
-	TRBV5-6	TRBJ1-1	-	TGTGCCAGCAGCTATGTGTCTGGTACTGAAGCTTTCTTT	CASSYVSGTEAFF
-	TRBV18	TRBJ2-1	TRBD1	TGTGCCAGCTCACCGGACAGGGGTGAGCAGTTCTTC	CASSPDRGEQFF
-	TRBV24-1	TRBJ2-3	TRBD2	TGTGCCACCAGTGACGCTAGCGGGGGGGCCTCAGATACGCAGTATTTT	CATSDASGGASDTQYF
-	TRBV25-1	TRBJ1-2	-	TGTGCCAGCAGTGACCCCCGGCAGGGGCCTAACTATGGCTACACCTTC	CASSDPRQGPNYGYTF
-	TRBV5-6	TRBJ2-2	TRBD2	TGTGCCAGCAGCGCGGGACTAGCGGGGGGGCTCACCGGGGAGCTGTTTTTT	CASSAGLAGGLTGELFF
few	TRBV30	TRBJ2-2	-	TGTGCCTGGACTTTAGGGGGTCTCGGGGAGCTGTTTTTT	CAWTLGGLGELFF
few	TRBV28	TRBJ2-7	-	TGTGCCAGCAGTTTTGGGGACACCTCCTACGAGCAGTACTTC	CASSFGDTSYEQYF
-	TRBV6-2/TRBV6-3	TRBJ1-2	TRBD1	TGTGCCAGCAGCCAGACAGGGAATGGCTACACCTTC	CASSQTGNGYTF
once	TRBV3-1/TRBV3-2	TRBJ2-1	TRBD2	TGTGCCAGCAGCCAAGCGGGGGGGCCATCGGGGAATGAGCAGTTCTTC	CASSQAGGPSGNEQFF
once	TRBV5-1	TRBJ1-3	TRBD1	TGCGCCAGCAGCTTGACAGGGGGGGAAAACACCATATATTTT	CASSLTGGENTIYF
few	TRBV28	TRBJ1-3	-	TGTGCCAGCAGTACACAGGGTCGGTCAGGAAACACCATATATTTT	CASSTQGRSGNTIYF
few	TRBV11-2	TRBJ2-3	TRBD2	TGTGCCAGCAGCTGGGCGGGACGGTCAGCGGGGGGGAGGCCAGATACGCAGTATTTT	CASSWAGRSAGGRPDTQYF
-	TRBV7-2	TRBJ2-3	TRBD2	TGTGCCAGCAGCTTCAGCGGGGGCCCCCAGGAGTATTTT	CASSFSGGPQEYF
-	TRBV27	TRBJ1-2	-	TGTGCCAGCAGTTTTAGGGCGGGGGTTATCGGTGGCTACACCTTC	CASSFRAGVIGGYTF
once	TRBV7-2	TRBJ1-5	-	TGTGCCAGCAGCTTAGTAGGTAGCAATCAGCCCCAGCATTTT	CASSLVGSNQPQHF
-	TRBV19	TRBJ2-3	-	TGTGCCAGTAGTATTGATCCAGGCACAGATACGCAGTATTTT	CASSIDPGTDTQYF
-	TRBV7-2	TRBJ2-7	-	TGTGCCAGCAGCTCTCCGACAGGCGGACTCGAGCAGTACTTC	CASSSPTGGLEQYF
-	TRBV18	TRBJ2-7	TRBD1	TGTGCCAGCTCACCAGACAGGGGACTTCCGCGCTTC	CASSPDRGLPRF
few	TRBV27	TRBJ2-7	-	TGTGCCAGCAGTCACAGGATTTCCTACGAGCAGTACTTC	CASSHRISYEQYF
-	TRBV4-3	TRBJ1-3	-	TGCGCCAGCAGCCAAGAACGGGGCTCTGGAAACACCATATATTTT	CASSQERGSGNTIYF
-	TRBV30	TRBJ2-3	TRBD1	TGTGCCTGGAGTACGTATTGGGCAACAGCAGGGGGCCTAGGTGTAGGCACAGATACGCAGTATTTT	CAWSTYWATAGGLGVGTDTQYF
-	TRBV7-8	TRBJ2-7	TRBD2	TGTGCCAGCAGCACCCGGACTAGCGGGGGGCCCGAGCAGTACTTC	CASSTRTSGGPEQYF
-	TRBV10-2	TRBJ2-3	-	TGCGCCAGCAGTGAGTTCCGGTGGGGGGCGTCTAATCCAGATACGCAGTATTTT	CASSEFRWGASNPDTQYF
-	TRBV6-2/TRBV6-3	TRBJ2-7	-	TGTGCCAGCAGTTACGTAGGCGAGCAGTACTTC	CASSYVGEQYF
-	TRBV19	TRBJ1-5	-	TGTGCCAGTAGTCGACGGGGCAATCAGCCCCAGCATTTT	CASSRRGNQPQHF
-	TRBV6-5	TRBJ1-2	-	TGTGCCAGCAGTTTCCGAGGGAGATTTGATGGCTACACCTTC	CASSFRGRFDGYTF
-	TRBV20-1	TRBJ2-5	-	TGCAGTGCTAGTCCTCTTCTTACAGTCCTCCAAGAGACCCAGTACTTC	CSASPLLTVLQETQYF
-	TRBV19	TRBJ1-3	-	TGTGCCAGTAGTATGGCCTACAGGGAGATCCTGAGCTCTGGAAACACCATATATTTT	CASSMAYREILSSGNTIYF
-	TRBV10-3	TRBJ1-6	-	TGTGCCATCAGTGAGCAGGGGTATAATTCACCCCTCCACTTT	CAISEQGYNSPLHF